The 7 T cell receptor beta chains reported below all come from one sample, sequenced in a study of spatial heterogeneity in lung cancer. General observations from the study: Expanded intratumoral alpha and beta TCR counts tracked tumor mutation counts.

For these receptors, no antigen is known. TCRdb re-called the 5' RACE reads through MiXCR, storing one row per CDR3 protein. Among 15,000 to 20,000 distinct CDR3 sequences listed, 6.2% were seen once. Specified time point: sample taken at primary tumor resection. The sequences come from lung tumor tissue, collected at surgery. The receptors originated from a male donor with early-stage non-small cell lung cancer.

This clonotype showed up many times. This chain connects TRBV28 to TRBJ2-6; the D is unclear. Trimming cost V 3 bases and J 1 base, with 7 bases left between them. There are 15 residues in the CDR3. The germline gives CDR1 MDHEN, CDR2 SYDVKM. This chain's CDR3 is CASSFIGSGANVLTF. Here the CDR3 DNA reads TGTGCCAGCAGTTTTATTGGGTCTGGGGCCAACGTCCTGACTTTC.

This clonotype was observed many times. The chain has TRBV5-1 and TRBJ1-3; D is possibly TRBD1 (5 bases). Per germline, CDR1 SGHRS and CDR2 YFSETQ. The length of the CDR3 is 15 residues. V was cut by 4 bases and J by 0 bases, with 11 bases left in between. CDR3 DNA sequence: TGCGCCAGCAGCGCAGGGACGTACTCTGGAAACACCATATATTTT. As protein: CASSAGTYSGNTIYF.

The CDR3 nucleotides are TGTGCCAGCAGTTACTCCAGCGGGGGCGCCGGGGCGTCAGATACGCAGTATTTT. Amino acids: CASSYSSGGAGASDTQYF. The V call is TRBV6-6, the J call TRBJ2-3; 8 bases fit TRBD2. In germline, CDR1 is MNHNY, CDR2 SVGAGI (reference sequence). Losses at the gene ends were 0 bases for V and 4 bases for J; bases not matched to a gene: 12. The CDR3 covers 18 residues.

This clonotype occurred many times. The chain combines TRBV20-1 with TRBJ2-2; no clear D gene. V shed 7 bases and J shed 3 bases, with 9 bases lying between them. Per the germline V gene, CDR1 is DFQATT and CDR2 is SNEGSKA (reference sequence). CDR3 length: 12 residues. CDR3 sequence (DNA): TGCAGTGGGGCGCAAGACACCGGGGAGCTGTTTTTT. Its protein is CSGAQDTGELFF.

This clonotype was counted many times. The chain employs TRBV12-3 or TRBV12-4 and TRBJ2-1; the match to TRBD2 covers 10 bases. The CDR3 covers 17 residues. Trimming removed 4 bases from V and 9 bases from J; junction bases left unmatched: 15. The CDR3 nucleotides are TGTGCCAGCAGTTCACCACTGGGGAGCGGGAGGGCCCGTGAGCAGTTCTTC. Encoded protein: CASSSPLGSGRAREQFF.

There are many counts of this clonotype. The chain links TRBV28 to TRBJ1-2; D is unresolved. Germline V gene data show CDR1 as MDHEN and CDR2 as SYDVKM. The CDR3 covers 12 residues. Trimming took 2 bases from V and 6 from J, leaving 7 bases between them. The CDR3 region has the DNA TGTGCCAGCAGTTTAGCCCAGCATGGCTACACCTTC. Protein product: CASSLAQHGYTF.

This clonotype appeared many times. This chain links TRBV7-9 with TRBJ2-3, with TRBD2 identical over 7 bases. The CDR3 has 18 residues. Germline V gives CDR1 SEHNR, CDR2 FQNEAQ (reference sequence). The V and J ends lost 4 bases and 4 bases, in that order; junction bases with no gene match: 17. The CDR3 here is CASSSPNLNGLVADTQYF. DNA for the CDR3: TGTGCCAGCAGCTCGCCCAACTTAAATGGACTAGTTGCAGATACGCAGTATTTT.